This T cell receptor beta chain appears in the sequencing data of a study of tumor-infiltrating lymphocytes in primary liver carcinoma (dated by TCRdb to about 2017). Concerning the study at large: The five patients, three men and two women aged 30 to 69 years, had hepatocellular carcinoma (four) or combined HCC and intrahepatic cholangiocarcinoma (one). Tumors of the five patients were stage T1-T3 N0M0 with maximum diameters of roughly 4 to 10 cm. Each sample produced roughly 3.65 to 8 million productive TCRbeta reads, and read depth showed no significant difference between tissue types. The study combined TCRbeta repertoire sequencing, expression microarrays and whole-exome sequencing across five regions of each liver tumor, with adjacent normal tissue and blood. TCRbeta repertoire sequencing covered roughly 35 specimens from 5 patients: around 25 tumor regions, 5 adjacent noncancerous liver tissues and 5 peripheral blood samples. The roughly 27 tumor region samples were profiled with Agilent mRNA microarrays so that TCRbeta repertoire diversity could be related to the local molecular phenotype. Reproducibility between technical replicate repertoires was high, with correlation coefficients above 0.95 and mean shared-clone rates near 0.89. Paper-wide results and their limitations: Repertoire overlap was found to be higher between tumor regions (mean roughly 35%) than between tumor-adjacent (approximately 17%) or tumor-blood (around 15%) pairs, consistent with antigen-driven expansion. The study included only a few patients, and the authors note findings should be validated in a larger study. A significantly larger repertoire fraction was made up by the top 250 clones in tumors than in blood (p = 0.039). Only roughly 7.5-24% of top clones appeared in all five regions of a tumor, which suggests that tumor-infiltrating T cells are spatially heterogeneous. Bulk unsorted samples precluded comparing CD4+ and CD8+ T cell repertoires. Because sequencing covered only the TCR beta chain and unpaired alpha chains were not captured, true repertoire diversity is likely underestimated.

Total RNA and DNA were co-extracted from around 18-30 mg of bulk tissue with the AllPrep DNA/RNA mini kit, without cell sorting. Between November 2015 and 2016, a handful of patients in China with histopathologically diagnosed primary liver carcinoma had surgical resection. Chronic HBV infection was present in the patients, and the patients were treatment-naive at sampling. Each tumor was sampled at five spatially separated regions: the tumor centre plus the superior, inferior, left-lateral and right-lateral poles. More than 90% viable tumor cells were found by histology in every tumor sample. Pieces of fresh tumor and adjacent tissue were cut in half, with one half kept in RNAlater at -80 degrees C and the other half sent for histology. Turning to this clonotype: Its antigen target is currently unknown. The conserved closing phenylalanine or tryptophan is absent in this CDR3, likely reflecting a read error.

TCRbeta-specific cDNA was reverse-transcribed from approximately 500 ng total RNA using a constant-region primer and ProtoScript II reverse transcriptase. Three nested multiplex PCR rounds, following a slightly modified ARM-PCR procedure, were used to build the TCRbeta libraries. Each of the first two PCR rounds ran for about 9 cycles and used multiplex TRBV1-TRBV30 forward primers together with a Cbeta reverse primer. Sample barcodes and Illumina adapters were added in a final 25-cycle PCR using Deep VentR polymerase. Before sequencing, amplicons of 200-500 bp were gel-purified using a QIAquick gel extraction kit. An Illumina HiSeq 2500 was used to sequence the TCRbeta amplicons, generating 250-bp paired-end reads. The source study handled its data this way. To recover full CDR3 sequences, reads were quality-trimmed using Trimmomatic v0.33 and paired reads were then merged using FLASH v1.2.11. MiGEC v1.2.1b assigned V, D and J germline segments to the rearranged TCRbeta sequences. Clonotype statistics and Shannon-Wiener diversity indices were calculated with VDJtools v1.0.0. Except for diversity analysis, only the 250 most abundant clonotypes of each sample were used in subsequent analyses to reduce sampling bias. TCRdb reanalyzed the raw reads on its own, using fastp at Q25 for trimming and MiXCR for clone calling, and kept in-frame beta chains. Each CDR3 protein gets just one entry, which takes the most common genes and DNA from the rows behind it. What appears here as the V and J calls and clone size reflects TCRdb's work, not the paper's. This sample is represented by more than 30,000 distinct CDR3 sequences; around 80% of them were singletons. The ten top clones hold roughly 38% of the sample.

Per the germline V gene, MNHEY is the CDR1 and SVGEGT is the CDR2. With termini counted, the CDR3 has 14 amino acids. Only CDR3 DNA remains: 42 bases, in frame from the first base. V is clipped by 2 bases and J by 4 bases, and the sequence between their germline boundaries is 12 bases long. Sequencing used liver tumor tissue from sampling region 5. Sample cell subset or site, as interpreted from the label and publication: tumor region T5, tumor centre. The receptor was derived from a man aged 40-49 years with primary liver carcinoma and hepatitis B virus infection. This chain joins TRBV6-2 or TRBV6-3 to TRBJ2-7; the D gene is unclear. CDR3 loop: CASSYGSPRYEQYL. The DNA reads as follows: TGTGCCAGCAGTTACGGGTCTCCCCGATACGAGCAGTACCTC.